This TCR beta chain was identified during a study of regulatory and conventional T cells in RAG deficiency. Study-wide findings and caveats: In Omenn syndrome, Treg and Tconv repertoires overlapped >80%.

The sorted conventional CD4+ T cells were CD25-low and CD127-high, with genomic DNA sequenced. This table comes from immunoSEQ multiplex PCR, and its TCRdb copy is limited to in-frame clones, with some not included. The sample records more than 7,500 clones, 90% to 95% being singletons. The CDR3 runs 15 residues. The V segment lost 5 bases and the J segment 5 bases; nucleotides outside the gene matches: 5. Germline V gene sequence: CDR1 LGHNA, CDR2 YSLEER. In its sample, this clone was seen once. What it binds is unknown. The chain links TRBV4-3 to TRBJ2-2, with 10 bases identical to TRBD1. The sample consisted of CD4+ effector T cells sorted from blood. The source is a human donor with RAG deficiency presenting as severe combined immunodeficiency. CDR3 amino acids: CASSFRDRGTGELFF. CDR3 DNA: TGCGCCAGCAGCTTCCGGGACAGGGGTACCGGGGAGCTGTTTTTT.